The entry below describes one T cell receptor (beta chain). The sample originates from a study of T cell changes during pregnancy in multiple sclerosis. The V gene end was trimmed by 5 bases and the J gene end by 5 bases; junction bases not matched to a gene: 5. This CDR3 is built from 15 residues. Germline lookup yields CDR1 SGHAT and CDR2 FQNNGV. Measured with immunoSEQ multiplex PCR; TCRdb has only the in-frame clones, and not every one. The data show about 20,000 clones, around 85% seen once. The sample in question was CD8+ T cells from peripheral blood mononuclear cells, obtained after pregnancy. This receptor was taken from a female donor with multiple sclerosis, enrolled in a pregnancy study. This rearrangement joins TRBV11-2 to TRBJ2-5; 13 nucleotides align to TRBD2. The CDR3 coding sequence is TGTGCCAGCAGCAGACTAGCGGGGGGAGGGGAGACCCAGTACTTC. This sequence encodes CASSRLAGGGETQYF.